The present T cell receptor (beta chain) was sequenced within a study of T cell repertoires in cytomegalovirus infection. About the research overall: Well-studied HLA-B-restricted epitopes and recently identified HLA-C-restricted epitopes of CMV were both used in the study. Public TCR beta signatures indicated both CMV infection and matching HLA type.

Trimming cost V 1 base and J 1 base, with 9 bases left between them. Germline CDR1 reads SGHTA; CDR2 reads FQGTGA. This CDR3 spans 15 amino acids. TCRdb re-analysed the reads in MiXCR, keeping a single row per CDR3 protein. The sample holds around 900,000 distinct CDR3 sequences; more than 25% are singletons and the top ten take 11% to 15%. Study-level results: Frequencies of public TCR beta families were cumulated, and this identified carriers of CMV plus the relevant HLA. HLA-C-restricted CMV-specific TCR beta clonotypes were dominant in the ex vivo response.

On this clonotype itself: Antigen unknown.

The receptor comes from a human donor in good health (CMV status not recorded). Some clones in this sample may be carry-over from other donors' samples. The source material was cultured CD8+ T cells from PBMCs, sampled from culture after CMV antigen stimulation. The chain joins TRBV7-3 to TRBJ2-3, with D uncertain. The chain's CDR3 is CASSLKDRGTDTQYF. CDR3 DNA sequence: TGTGCCAGCAGCTTAAAAGATAGGGGCACAGATACGCAGTATTTT.